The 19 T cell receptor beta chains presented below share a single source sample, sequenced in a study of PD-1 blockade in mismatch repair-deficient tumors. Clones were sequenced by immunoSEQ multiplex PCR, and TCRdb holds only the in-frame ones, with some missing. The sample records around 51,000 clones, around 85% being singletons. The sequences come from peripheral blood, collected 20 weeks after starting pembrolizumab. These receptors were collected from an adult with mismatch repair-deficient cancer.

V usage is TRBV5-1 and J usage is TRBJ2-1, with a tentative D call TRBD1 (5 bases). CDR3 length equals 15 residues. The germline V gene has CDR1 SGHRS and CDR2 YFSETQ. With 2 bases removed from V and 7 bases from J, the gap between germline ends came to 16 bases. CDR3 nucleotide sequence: TGCGCCAGCAGCTTTGGGCAGGGTTCCCATAATGAGCAGTTCTTC. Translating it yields CASSFGQGSHNEQFF. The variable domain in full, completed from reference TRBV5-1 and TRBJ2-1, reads KAGVTQTPRYLIKTRGQQVTLSCSPISGHRSVSWYQQTPGQGLQFLFEYFSETQRNKGNFPGRFSGRQFSNSRSEMNVSTLELGDSALYLCASSFGQGSHNEQFFGPGTRLTVL.

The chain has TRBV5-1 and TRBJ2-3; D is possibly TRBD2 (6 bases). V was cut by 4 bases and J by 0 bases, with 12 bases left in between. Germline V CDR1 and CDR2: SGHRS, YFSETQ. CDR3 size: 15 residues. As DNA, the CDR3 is TGCGCCAGCAGCAAAGAACGGGGGAGCACAGATACGCAGTATTTT. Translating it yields CASSKERGSTDTQYF.

The CDR3 nucleotides read TGTGCCAGCCGGGCAGGGCTTGCCACCGGGGAGCTGTTTTTT. This gives the protein CASRAGLATGELFF. The chain carries TRBV25-1 and TRBJ2-2; D might be TRBD1 (5 bases). CDR3 length: 14 amino acids. Between the trimmed V and J ends, which lost 8 bases and 4 bases, there was a span of 14 bases. CDR1 is MGHDK, CDR2 SYGVNS, per germline.

CDR3 in amino acids: CASSPPESGRHYEQYF. CDR3 sequence (DNA): TGTGCCAGCAGCCCACCGGAATCCGGGCGTCACTACGAGCAGTACTTC. The V call is TRBV7-9, the J call TRBJ2-7; D unresolved. Trimming took off 5 bases at V and 3 bases at J, with 20 bases between the two ends. The CDR3 spans 16 residues. The germline gives CDR1 SEHNR, CDR2 FQNEAQ (reference sequence).

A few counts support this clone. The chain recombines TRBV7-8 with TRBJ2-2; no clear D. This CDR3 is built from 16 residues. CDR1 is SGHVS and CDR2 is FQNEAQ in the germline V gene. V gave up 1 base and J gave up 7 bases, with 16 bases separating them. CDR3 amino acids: CASSLVARWSIGELFF. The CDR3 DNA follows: TGTGCCAGCAGCTTAGTTGCCAGATGGAGTATCGGGGAGCTGTTTTTT.

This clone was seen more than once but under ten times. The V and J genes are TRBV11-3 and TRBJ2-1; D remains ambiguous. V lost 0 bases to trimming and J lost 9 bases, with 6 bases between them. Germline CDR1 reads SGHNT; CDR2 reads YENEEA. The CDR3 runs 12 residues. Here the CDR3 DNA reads TGTGCCAGCAGCTTAGATAGTAGTGAGCAGTTCTTC. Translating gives CASSLDSSEQFF.

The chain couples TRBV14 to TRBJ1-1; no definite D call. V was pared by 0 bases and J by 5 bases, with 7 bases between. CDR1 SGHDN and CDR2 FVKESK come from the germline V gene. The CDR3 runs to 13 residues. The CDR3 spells CASSQDSRTEAFF. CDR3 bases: TGTGCCAGCAGCCAAGACTCGAGGACTGAAGCTTTCTTT. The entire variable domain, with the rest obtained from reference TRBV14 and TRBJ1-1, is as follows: EAGVTQFPSHSVIEKGQTVTLRCDPISGHDNLYWYRRVMGKEIKFLLHFVKESKQDESGMPNNRFLAERTGGTYSTLKVQPAELEDSGVYFCASSQDSRTEAFFGQGTRLTVV.

The CDR3 protein is CASSEQGSHPYEQYF. The CDR3 DNA follows: TGTGCCAGCAGTGAACAGGGGTCTCATCCCTACGAGCAGTACTTC. The genes are TRBV28 and TRBJ2-7; 7 bases match TRBD1. The junction had 9 bases not matched to a gene; V was cut back by 5 bases and J by 2 bases. This CDR3 is built from 15 residues. Germline CDR1 MDHEN, CDR2 SYDVKM. Together with reference TRBV28 and TRBJ2-7, the CDR3 gives the full variable domain: DVKVTQSSRYLVKRTGEKVFLECVQDMDHENMFWYRQDPGLGLRLIYFSYDVKMKEKGDIPEGYSVSREKKERFSLILESASTNQTSMYLCASSEQGSHPYEQYFGPGTRLTVT.

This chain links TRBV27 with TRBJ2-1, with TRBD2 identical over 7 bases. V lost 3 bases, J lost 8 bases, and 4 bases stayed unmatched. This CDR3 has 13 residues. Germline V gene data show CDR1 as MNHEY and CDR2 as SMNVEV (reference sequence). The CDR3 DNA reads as TGTGCCAGCAGTTTTTCCACTAGCGATGAGCAGTTCTTC. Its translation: CASSFSTSDEQFF.

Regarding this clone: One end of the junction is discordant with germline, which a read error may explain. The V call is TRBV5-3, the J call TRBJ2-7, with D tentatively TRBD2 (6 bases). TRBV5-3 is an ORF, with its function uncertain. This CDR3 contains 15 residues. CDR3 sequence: CASSFRTGDSYEQYF. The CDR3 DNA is TGTGCCAGCAGCTTTCGGACGGGGGACTCCTACGAGCAGTACTTC.

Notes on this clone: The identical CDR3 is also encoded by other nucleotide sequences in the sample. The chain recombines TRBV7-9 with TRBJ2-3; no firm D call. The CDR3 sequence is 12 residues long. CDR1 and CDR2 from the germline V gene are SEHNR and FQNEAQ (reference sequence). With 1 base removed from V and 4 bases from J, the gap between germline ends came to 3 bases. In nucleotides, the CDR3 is TGTGCCAGCAGCTTAGGGCCAGATACGCAGTATTTT. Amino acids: CASSLGPDTQYF.

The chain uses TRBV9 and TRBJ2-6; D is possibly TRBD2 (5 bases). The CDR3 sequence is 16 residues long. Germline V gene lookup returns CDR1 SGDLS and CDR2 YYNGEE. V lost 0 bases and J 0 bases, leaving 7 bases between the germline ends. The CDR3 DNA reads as TGTGCCAGCAGCGTAGCTAGCCGCTCTGGGGCCAACGTCCTGACTTTC. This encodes CASSVASRSGANVLTF.

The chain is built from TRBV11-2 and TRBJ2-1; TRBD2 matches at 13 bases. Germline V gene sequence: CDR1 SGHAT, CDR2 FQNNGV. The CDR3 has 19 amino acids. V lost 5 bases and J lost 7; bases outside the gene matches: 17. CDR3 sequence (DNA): TGTGCCAGCAGCCTGTACCCGGTCGGACTAGCGGGAGTTAATAATGAGCAGTTCTTC. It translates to CASSLYPVGLAGVNNEQFF. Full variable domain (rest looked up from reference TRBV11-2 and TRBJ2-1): EAGVAQSPRYKIIEKRQSVAFWCNPISGHATLYWYQQILGQGPKLLIQFQNNGVVDDSQLPKDRFSAERLKGVDSTLKIQPAKLEDSAVYLCASSLYPVGLAGVNNEQFFGPGTRLTVL.

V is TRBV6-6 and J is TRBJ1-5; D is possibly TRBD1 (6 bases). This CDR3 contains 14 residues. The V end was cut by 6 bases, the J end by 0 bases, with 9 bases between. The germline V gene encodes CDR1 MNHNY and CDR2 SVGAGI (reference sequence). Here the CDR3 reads CASSRDTSNQPQHF. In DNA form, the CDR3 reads TGTGCCAGCAGCCGGGACACTAGCAATCAGCCCCAGCATTTT.

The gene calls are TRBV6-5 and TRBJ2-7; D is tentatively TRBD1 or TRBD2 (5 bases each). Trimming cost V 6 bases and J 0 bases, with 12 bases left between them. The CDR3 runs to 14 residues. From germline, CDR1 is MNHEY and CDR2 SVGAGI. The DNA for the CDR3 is TGTGCCAGCAGCGCCACTAGGGGCTCCTACGAGCAGTACTTC. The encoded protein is CASSATRGSYEQYF.

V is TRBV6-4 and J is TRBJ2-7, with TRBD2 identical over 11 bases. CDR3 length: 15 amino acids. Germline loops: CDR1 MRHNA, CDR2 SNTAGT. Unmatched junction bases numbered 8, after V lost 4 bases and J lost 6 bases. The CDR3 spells CASSVVAGGPGEQYF. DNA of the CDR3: TGTGCCAGCAGTGTGGTAGCGGGAGGGCCGGGCGAGCAGTACTTC.

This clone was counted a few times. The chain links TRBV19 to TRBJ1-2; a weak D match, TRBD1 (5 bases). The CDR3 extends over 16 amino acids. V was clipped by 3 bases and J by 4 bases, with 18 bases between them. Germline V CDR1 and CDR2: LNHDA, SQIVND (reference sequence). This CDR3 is CASSIPLGIQGYGYTF. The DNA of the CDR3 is TGTGCCAGTAGTATCCCGCTAGGGATTCAGGGCTATGGCTACACCTTC.

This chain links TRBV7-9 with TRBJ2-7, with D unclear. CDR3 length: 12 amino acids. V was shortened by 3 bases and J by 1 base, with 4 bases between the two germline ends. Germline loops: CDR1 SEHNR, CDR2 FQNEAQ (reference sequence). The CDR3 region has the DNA TGTGCCAGCAGCTTGGTATCCTACGAGCAGTACTTC. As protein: CASSLVSYEQYF.

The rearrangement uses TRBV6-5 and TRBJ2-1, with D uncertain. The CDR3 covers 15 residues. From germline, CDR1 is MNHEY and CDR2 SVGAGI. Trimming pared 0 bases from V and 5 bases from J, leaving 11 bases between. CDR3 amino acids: CASSYSIAQDNEQFF. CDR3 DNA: TGTGCCAGCAGTTACTCGATTGCGCAGGACAATGAGCAGTTCTTC.